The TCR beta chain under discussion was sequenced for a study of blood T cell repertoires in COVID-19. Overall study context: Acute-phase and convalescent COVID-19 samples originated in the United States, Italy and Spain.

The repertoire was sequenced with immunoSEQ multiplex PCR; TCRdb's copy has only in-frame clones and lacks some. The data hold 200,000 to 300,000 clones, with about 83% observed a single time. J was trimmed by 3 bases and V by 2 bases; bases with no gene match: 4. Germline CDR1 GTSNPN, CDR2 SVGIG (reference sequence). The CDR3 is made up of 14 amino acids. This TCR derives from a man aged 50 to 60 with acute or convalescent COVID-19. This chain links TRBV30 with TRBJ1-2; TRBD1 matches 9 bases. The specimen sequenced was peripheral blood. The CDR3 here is CAWSPGQGDYGYTF. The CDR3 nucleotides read TGTGCCTGGAGTCCGGGACAGGGTGACTATGGCTACACCTTC.